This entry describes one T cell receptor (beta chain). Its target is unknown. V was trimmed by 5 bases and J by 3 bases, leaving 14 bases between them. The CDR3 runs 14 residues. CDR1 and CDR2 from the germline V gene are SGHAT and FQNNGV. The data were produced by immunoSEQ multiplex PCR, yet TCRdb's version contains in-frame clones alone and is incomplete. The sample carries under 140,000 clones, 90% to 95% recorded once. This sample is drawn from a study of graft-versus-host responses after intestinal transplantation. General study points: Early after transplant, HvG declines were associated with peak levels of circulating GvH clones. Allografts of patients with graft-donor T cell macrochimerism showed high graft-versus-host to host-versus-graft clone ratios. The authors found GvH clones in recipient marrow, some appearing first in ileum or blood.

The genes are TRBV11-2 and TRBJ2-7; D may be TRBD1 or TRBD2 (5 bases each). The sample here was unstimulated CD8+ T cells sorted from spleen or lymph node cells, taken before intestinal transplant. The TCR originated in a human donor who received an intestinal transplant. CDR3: CASSPPGRFYEQYF. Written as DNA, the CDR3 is TGTGCCAGCAGCCCCCCGGGGCGGTTCTACGAGCAGTACTTC.